Below are 18 T cell receptor beta chains sequenced from a single sample in a study of T cells in Graves' hyperthyroidism and ophthalmopathy. Amplified TCR beta CDR3 regions came from RNA transcripts. Researchers ran a first-round RT-PCR on the TCR CDR3 using the HTBI primer set. Each CDR3 protein is one row after TCRdb ran MiXCR on the multiplex PCR reads. This table has about 360,000 distinct CDR3 sequences, roughly 13% appearing once. The sequencing input was blood. The receptors derive from a young man with Graves' hyperthyroidism that later progressed to Graves' ophthalmopathy.

Many counts were recorded for this clonotype. This chain connects TRBV7-8 to TRBJ2-1; D is unresolved. The CDR3 length is 14 residues. Germline V gene lookup returns CDR1 SGHVS and CDR2 FQNEAQ. V was pared by 1 base and J by 4 bases, with 8 bases between. CDR3 bases: TGTGCCAGCAGCTTAGAGGGCTTATACAATGAGCAGTTCTTC. Protein: CASSLEGLYNEQFF.

In this sample, this clonotype turned up a few times. The chain has TRBV4-1 and TRBJ1-2, with 9 bases matching TRBD1. V shed 5 bases and J 8 bases; nucleotides not matched to a gene: 12. Germline lookup yields CDR1 MGHRA and CDR2 YSYEKL. This CDR3 has 15 amino acids. The CDR3 DNA is TGCGCCAGCAGCTCGCCTACAGGGGGCGCGGAGGGCTACACCTTC. It translates to CASSSPTGGAEGYTF.

V is TRBV29-1 and J is TRBJ1-1, with a possible D match to TRBD1 (5 bases). CDR1 and CDR2 (germline): SQVTM, ANQGSEA. The V end lost 3 bases, the J end lost 1 base, and 12 bases lay between the germline ends. The CDR3 contains 14 residues. The CDR3 here is CSVDRGIGNTEAFF. The CDR3, as DNA: TGCAGCGTTGATCGGGGGATCGGGAACACTGAAGCTTTCTTT. The full variable domain, in which reference TRBV29-1 and TRBJ1-1 provide the parts outside the CDR3, is SAVISQKPSRDICQRGTSLTIQCQVDSQVTMMFWYRQQPGQSLTLIATANQGSEATYESGFVIDKFPISRPNLTFSTLTVSNMSPEDSSIYLCSVDRGIGNTEAFFGQGTRLTVV.

The genes are TRBV9 and TRBJ2-3; D is possibly TRBD2 (6 bases). Germline V gene sequence: CDR1 SGDLS, CDR2 YYNGEE. The CDR3 length is 16 residues. Between the trimmed V and J ends, which lost 1 base and 0 bases, there was a span of 12 bases. CDR3 protein: CASSVRLATSTDTQYF. CDR3 DNA sequence: TGTGCCAGCAGCGTACGGCTAGCGACCAGCACAGATACGCAGTATTTT.

In its sample, this clonotype was seen a few times. V gene TRBV3-1 combines with J gene TRBJ2-2, with D perhaps TRBD1 (5 bases). Looked up from germline, CDR1 is LGHDT and CDR2 is YNNKEL (reference sequence). V was clipped by 6 bases and J by 8 bases, with 7 bases between them. The CDR3 contains 11 residues. The DNA for the CDR3 is TGTGCCAGCAGAAAGGGGGGGGAGCTGTTTTTT. This translates into CASRKGGELFF.

This clonotype was counted ten times or more. The chain is built from TRBV20-1 and TRBJ1-5; D is possibly TRBD1 (5 bases). The CDR3 runs 15 residues. In germline, CDR1 is DFQATT, CDR2 SNEGSKA (reference sequence). V was cut by 1 base and J by 2 bases, with 12 bases left in between. The CDR3 loop reads CSARASRGGNQPQHF. Here the CDR3 DNA reads TGCAGTGCTAGAGCCTCCCGGGGGGGCAATCAGCCCCAGCATTTT.

This clonotype was recorded many times. The V gene is TRBV5-1, the J gene TRBJ2-7; D may be TRBD1 or TRBD2 (7 bases each). Trimming left V 4 bases short and J 1 base short, with 18 bases between. The CDR3 is 16 amino acids. Germline V gene sequence: CDR1 SGHRS, CDR2 YFSETQ. The DNA for the CDR3 is TGCGCCAGCAGCGATCAGGGGGGGGGAGTTTCCTACGAGCAGTACTTC. Its protein is CASSDQGGGVSYEQYF.

This clonotype was recorded at least ten times. The genes are TRBV3-1 and TRBJ2-5; D is unclear. The CDR3 covers 12 residues. CDR1 is LGHDT and CDR2 is YNNKEL in the germline V gene (reference sequence). Trimming removed 0 bases at V and 6 bases at J, with 5 bases between. Here the CDR3 reads CASSQEGQTQYF. The CDR3 nucleotides are TGTGCCAGCAGCCAAGAAGGGCAGACCCAGTACTTC.

This clonotype was observed many times. The rearrangement uses TRBV5-1 and TRBJ2-1; perhaps TRBD1 as D (6 bases). V lost 2 bases and J lost 5, with 14 bases in between. The CDR3 runs 15 residues. CDR1 and CDR2 from the germline V gene are SGHRS and YFSETQ. CDR3: CASSFVDEGDNEQFF. CDR3 DNA: TGCGCCAGCAGCTTTGTGGATGAGGGGGACAATGAGCAGTTCTTC.

This clonotype came up a few times. The chain links TRBV29-1 to TRBJ2-3; a possible D gene is TRBD2 (7 bases). V shed 1 base and J shed 4 bases, with 12 bases lying between them. Per the germline V gene, CDR1 is SQVTM and CDR2 is ANQGSEA. This CDR3 is 14 amino acids long. DNA for the CDR3: TGCAGCGTTGAAGGGGGGGGCCTGGCAGATACGCAGTATTTT. Its translation is CSVEGGGLADTQYF.

There are a few counts of this clonotype. The chain couples TRBV5-1 to TRBJ2-1; TRBD2 matches at 12 bases. Germline trimming cut 7 bases from V and 0 bases from J; bases unmatched to any gene: 8. Per the germline V gene, CDR1 is SGHRS and CDR2 is YFSETQ. This CDR3 region has 17 residues. CDR3 sequence: CASPGLAGGSSYNEQFF. Here the CDR3 DNA reads TGCGCCAGCCCGGGGCTAGCGGGGGGGAGCTCCTACAATGAGCAGTTCTTC. Filled out from reference TRBV5-1 and TRBJ2-1, the complete variable domain reads KAGVTQTPRYLIKTRGQQVTLSCSPISGHRSVSWYQQTPGQGLQFLFEYFSETQRNKGNFPGRFSGRQFSNSRSEMNVSTLELGDSALYLCASPGLAGGSSYNEQFFGPGTRLTVL.

This chain joins TRBV27 and TRBJ1-3; 7 bases fit TRBD1. J lost 2 bases, V lost 5 bases, and 18 bases had no gene match. Germline V gives CDR1 MNHEY, CDR2 SMNVEV (reference sequence). The CDR3 covers 19 residues. The CDR3 sequence is CASSRLHPLTGKPGNTIYF. DNA of the CDR3: TGTGCCAGCAGTCGCTTACACCCTTTGACAGGGAAGCCTGGAAACACCATATATTTT.

In this sample, this clonotype turned up many times. The V gene is TRBV28, the J gene TRBJ2-1; TRBD2 agrees at 14 bases. Germline CDR1 reads MDHEN; CDR2 reads SYDVKM. Trimming took 6 bases from V and 9 from J; bases not matched to a gene: 1. The CDR3 contains 13 residues. The CDR3 sequence: CASRGLAGVEQFF. The DNA of the CDR3 is TGTGCCAGCAGGGGACTAGCGGGGGTTGAGCAGTTCTTC.

This clonotype was detected only a few times. The chain couples TRBV19 to TRBJ2-7; possibly TRBD1 for D (5 bases). V was clipped by 4 bases and J by 6 bases, with 13 bases between them. Germline V gives CDR1 LNHDA, CDR2 SQIVND (reference sequence). This CDR3 region has 13 residues. The CDR3 region has the DNA TGTGCCAGTAGTACCGGGCAGGGTACCGAGCAGTACTTC. Protein product: CASSTGQGTEQYF.

This clonotype was seen ten or more times. V usage is TRBV5-8 and J usage is TRBJ1-1, with TRBD1 matching over 7 bases. CDR3 length equals 13 residues. Germline assignment: CDR1 SGHTS and CDR2 YDEGEE. With 2 bases clipped from V and 5 bases from J, the junction kept 3 bases outside the gene matches. CDR3 residues: CASSFTGVTEAFF. The CDR3 coding sequence is TGTGCCAGCAGCTTCACAGGGGTGACTGAAGCTTTCTTT.

A word on this clonotype: With a much larger clone just one base away, this may be a read error. This chain joins TRBV20-1 and TRBJ2-2; D might be TRBD1 (6 bases). V was clipped by 0 bases and J by 1 base, with 9 bases between them. CDR3 length: 15 amino acids. Germline CDR1 and CDR2: DFQATT and SNEGSKA (reference sequence). The CDR3 protein is CSARDGGMNTGELFF. The DNA of the CDR3 is TGCAGTGCTAGAGATGGGGGCATGAACACCGGGGAGCTGTTTTTT.

This sequence joins TRBV19 and TRBJ1-5; perhaps TRBD1 as D (5 bases). The V and J ends lost 10 bases and 2 bases respectively, with 12 bases between them. The CDR3 consists of 13 residues. Germline V gene sequence: CDR1 LNHDA, CDR2 SQIVND (reference sequence). CDR3 coding DNA: TGTGCCACCCAGGGAGGGGGCAATCAGCCCCAGCATTTT. It translates to CATQGGGNQPQHF.

This clonotype was recorded many times. This rearrangement joins TRBV29-1 to TRBJ1-1; D unclear. The germline V and J ends were trimmed by 2 bases and 5 bases, with 6 bases remaining between them. This CDR3 spans 11 amino acids. The V gene's germline CDR1 is SQVTM and CDR2 ANQGSEA. The CDR3 loop is CSVELGTEAFF. The CDR3 DNA reads TGCAGCGTTGAATTGGGGACTGAAGCTTTCTTT.